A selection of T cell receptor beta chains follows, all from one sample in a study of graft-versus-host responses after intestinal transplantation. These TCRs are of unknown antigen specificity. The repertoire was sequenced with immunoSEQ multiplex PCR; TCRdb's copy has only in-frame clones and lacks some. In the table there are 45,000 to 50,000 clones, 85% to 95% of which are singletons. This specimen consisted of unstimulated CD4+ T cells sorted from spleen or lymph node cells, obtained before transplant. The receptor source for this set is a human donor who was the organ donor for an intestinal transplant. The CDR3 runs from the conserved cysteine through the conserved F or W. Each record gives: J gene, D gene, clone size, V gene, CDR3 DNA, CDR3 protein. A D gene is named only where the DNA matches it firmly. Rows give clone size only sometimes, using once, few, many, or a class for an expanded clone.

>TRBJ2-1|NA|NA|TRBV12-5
TGTGCTAGTGGTTTACACAATGAGCAGTTCTTC
CASGLHNEQFF
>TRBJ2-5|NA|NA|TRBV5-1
TGCGCCAGCAGCCCGACGGATCTCCAAGAGACCCAGTACTTC
CASSPTDLQETQYF
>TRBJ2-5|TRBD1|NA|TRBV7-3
TGTGCCAGCAGCTTACATGGACAGGGTGGGGAGACCCAGTACTTC
CASSLHGQGGETQYF
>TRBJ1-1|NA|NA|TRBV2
TGTGCCAGCACCAGGGACGGGAACACTGAAGCTTTCTTT
CASTRDGNTEAFF
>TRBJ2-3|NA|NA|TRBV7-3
TGTGCCAGCAGCTTAACGCAGGGTGATACGCAGTATTTT
CASSLTQGDTQYF
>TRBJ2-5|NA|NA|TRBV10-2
TGCGCCAGCAGTGATTGGGTGGGTGGAGAGACCCAGTACTTC
CASSDWVGGETQYF
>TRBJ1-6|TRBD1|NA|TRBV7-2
TGTGCCAGCAGCTGGGACAGTAATTCACCCCTCCACTTT
CASSWDSNSPLHF
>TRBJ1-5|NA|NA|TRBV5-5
TGTGCCAGCAGCTTTGGGGACGATCAGCCCCAGCATTTT
CASSFGDDQPQHF
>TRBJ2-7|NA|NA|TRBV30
TGTGCCTGGAGTAGATCGAGGGCTTCGGGGCAGTACTTC
CAWSRSRASGQYF
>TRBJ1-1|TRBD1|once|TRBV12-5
TGTGCTAGTGGTTTGGGGGACAGGGAGACTGAAGCTTTCTTT
CASGLGDRETEAFF
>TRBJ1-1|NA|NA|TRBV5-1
TGCGCCAGCAGCACCGGGCCCTCAGGCCCTGAAGCTTTCTTT
CASSTGPSGPEAFF
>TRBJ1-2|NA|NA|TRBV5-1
TGCGCCAGCACTTCTGGGGGCCTGAACTATGGCTACACCTTC
CASTSGGLNYGYTF
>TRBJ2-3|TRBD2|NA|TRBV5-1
TGCGCCAGCAGCTTGGAGCTAGCGGGACACACAGATACGCAGTATTTT
CASSLELAGHTDTQYF
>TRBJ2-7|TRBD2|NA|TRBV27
TGTGCCAGCAGGACCAATAAACTAGCGGAGAGATACGAGCAGTACTTC
CASRTNKLAERYEQYF
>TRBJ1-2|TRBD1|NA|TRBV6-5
TGTGCCAGCAGTTATCACCAAGGGACAGGGCTATATGGCTACACCTTC
CASSYHQGTGLYGYTF
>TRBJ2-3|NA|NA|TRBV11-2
TGTGCCAGCAGTTCCTCCGGACACCTCACAGATACGCAGTATTTT
CASSSSGHLTDTQYF
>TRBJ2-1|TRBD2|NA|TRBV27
TGTGCCAGCAGTTTAATTATTAGCGGGGGGTTTACCTACAATGAGCAGTTCTTC
CASSLIISGGFTYNEQFF
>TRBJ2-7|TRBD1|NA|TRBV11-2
TGTGCCAGCAGCTTAGATCGGGACAGCTCCTACGAGCAGTACTTC
CASSLDRDSSYEQYF
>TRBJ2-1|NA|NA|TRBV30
TGTGCCTGGAGGGGCGACGGGTGGCCCGGGCAGTTCTTC
CAWRGDGWPGQFF
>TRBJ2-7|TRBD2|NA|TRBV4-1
TGCGCCAGCAGCCAAAGAGCGACGGGACTAGCGGGAGGGCCCTCTTTCGAGCAGTACTTC
CASSQRATGLAGGPSFEQYF
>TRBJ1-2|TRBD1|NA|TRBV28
TGTGCCACCGTATTCGACAGGGGCTATGGCTACACCTTC
CATVFDRGYGYTF
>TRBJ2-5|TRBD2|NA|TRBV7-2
TGTGCCAGCAGCTTAGCGGGGGTAGCGGGACAAGAGACCCAGTACTTC
CASSLAGVAGQETQYF
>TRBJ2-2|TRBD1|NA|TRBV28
TGTGCCAGCAGTGAAGACAGGGGGGCAAACACCGGGGAGCTGTTTTTT
CASSEDRGANTGELFF
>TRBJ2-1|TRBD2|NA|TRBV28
TGTGCCAGCAGTCCTCAGACTAGCGGAACTTACAATGAGCAGTTCTTC
CASSPQTSGTYNEQFF
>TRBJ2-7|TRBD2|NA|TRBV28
TGTGCGACTAGCGGGAAATACGAGCAGTACTTC
CATSGKYEQYF
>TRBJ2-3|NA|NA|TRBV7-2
TGTGCCAGCAGCTTTTTGCCGACGGATACGCAGTATTTT
CASSFLPTDTQYF
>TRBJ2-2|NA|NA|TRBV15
TGTGCCACCGCGAACACCGGGGAGCTGTTTTTT
CATANTGELFF
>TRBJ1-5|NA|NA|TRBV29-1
TGCAGCGTTGGGACAGGCAATCAGCCCCAGCATTTT
CSVGTGNQPQHF
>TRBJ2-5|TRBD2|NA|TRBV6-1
TGTGCCAGCAGTGTGGGCGTTGGACTAGCGGGCCTCCAAGAGACCCAGTACTTC
CASSVGVGLAGLQETQYF
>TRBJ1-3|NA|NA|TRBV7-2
TGTGCCAGCAGCAAGGACAGCCTCTCTGGAAACACCATATATTTT
CASSKDSLSGNTIYF
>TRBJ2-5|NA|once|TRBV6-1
TGTGCCAGCAGTGATCGGTCGGCCCACCAAGAGACCCAGTACTTC
CASSDRSAHQETQYF
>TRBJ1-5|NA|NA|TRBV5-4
TGTGCCAGCAGCTTGGCAGGAGATCAGCCCCAGCATTTT
CASSLAGDQPQHF
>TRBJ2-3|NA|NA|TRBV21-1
TGTGCCAGCAGCAAACTAGCGGGAGATACGCAGTATTTT
CASSKLAGDTQYF
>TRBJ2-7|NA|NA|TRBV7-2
TGTGCCAGCAGCTTAGCAACGCCGTACGAGCAGTACTTC
CASSLATPYEQYF
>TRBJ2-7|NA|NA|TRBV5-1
TGCGCCAGCAGCTTGTTATCAGGCCAGGGCTACGAGCAGTACTTC
CASSLLSGQGYEQYF
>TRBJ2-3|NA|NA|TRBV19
TGTGCCAGTAGCGGACAGCCCCACACAGATACGCAGTATTTT
CASSGQPHTDTQYF
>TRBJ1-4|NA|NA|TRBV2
TGTGCCAGCAGGGCCCAGGGTGCAACTAATGAAAAACTGTTTTTT
CASRAQGATNEKLFF
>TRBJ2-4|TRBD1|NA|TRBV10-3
TGTGCCACGGGGACAGGGGCCAAAAACATTCAGTACTTC
CATGTGAKNIQYF
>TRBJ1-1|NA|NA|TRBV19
TGTGCCAGTAGACCCCGATGGTTAAACAGGAACACTGAAGCTTTCTTT
CASRPRWLNRNTEAFF
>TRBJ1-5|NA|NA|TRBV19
TGTGCCAGTAGTATCGGGACCGCTTACAATCAGCCCCAGCATTTT
CASSIGTAYNQPQHF